The 27 T cell receptor beta chains below all came from one sample that was sequenced in a study of cytomegalovirus exposure and HLA in healthy donors. The table came from immunoSEQ multiplex PCR; TCRdb's copy has only in-frame clones and leaves some out. The sample lists 150,000 to 200,000 clones, about 90% occurring once. The sequencing sample was made of PBMCs. Receptor source: a woman between 18 and 29 years old in good health and CMV-seropositive.

Concerning this clone: Distinct nucleotide sequences in the sample also encode this CDR3. V is TRBV13 and J is TRBJ2-7, with 11 bases identical to TRBD1. The CDR3 runs 15 residues. Germline CDR1 is PRHDT and CDR2 is FYEKMQ (reference sequence). V lost 5 bases, J lost 0 bases, and 3 bases stayed unmatched. CDR3 in amino acids: CASSPGTGGSYEQYF. CDR3 in DNA: TGTGCCAGCAGCCCAGGGACAGGGGGCTCCTACGAGCAGTACTTC.

The chain combines TRBV5-1 with TRBJ1-2; TRBD1 is a possible D gene (6 bases). V was clipped by 4 bases and J by 2 bases, with 24 bases between them. This CDR3 has 18 residues. Germline CDR1 and CDR2: SGHRS and YFSETQ. DNA for the CDR3: TGCGCCAGCAGCCCCCTCCCCCCCAGGCAGGGGAACAACTATGGCTACACCTTC. Protein: CASSPLPPRQGNNYGYTF.

The chain uses TRBV27 and TRBJ2-7; a possible D gene is TRBD1 (6 bases). The germline CDR1 and CDR2 sequences are MNHEY and SMNVEV (reference sequence). This CDR3 is built from 16 residues. V was cut by 1 base and J by 4 bases, with 17 bases left in between. The CDR3 loop is CASSLYMGTGQYEQYF. In DNA form, the CDR3 reads TGTGCCAGCAGTTTATATATGGGTACAGGGCAATACGAGCAGTACTTC.

This chain connects TRBV28 to TRBJ2-7; TRBD2 matches at 8 bases. Trimming at V came to 3 bases and at J to 2 bases, leaving 9 bases not matched to a gene. The CDR3 length is 16 residues. The V gene's germline CDR1 is MDHEN and CDR2 SYDVKM. CDR3 loop: CASSFRATSGPYEQYF. The DNA of the CDR3 is TGTGCCAGCAGTTTCCGAGCTACTAGCGGTCCCTACGAGCAGTACTTC.

This clone was picked up one time. This rearrangement joins TRBV14 to TRBJ2-3; D uncertain. The CDR3 runs 14 residues. The V end lost 0 bases, the J end lost 1 base, and 5 bases lay between the germline ends. Looked up from germline, CDR1 is SGHDN and CDR2 is FVKESK. The CDR3 region has the DNA TGTGCCAGCAGCCAAGAACCAGGCACAGATACGCAGTATTTT. Its protein product is CASSQEPGTDTQYF.

As for this clone: The same CDR3 is also encoded by other DNA sequences in this sample. The chain employs TRBV29-1 and TRBJ2-6; TRBD2 might be the D (6 bases). The V end was cut by 7 bases, the J end by 4 bases, with 14 bases between. Germline assignment: CDR1 SQVTM and CDR2 ANQGSEA. The CDR3 has 14 residues. Written as DNA, the CDR3 is TGCAGCGCGGTGGGGGGTCTGGGGGCCAACGTCCTGACTTTC. It is translated as CSAVGGLGANVLTF. Full variable domain (missing parts from reference TRBV29-1 and TRBJ2-6): SAVISQKPSRDICQRGTSLTIQCQVDSQVTMMFWYRQQPGQSLTLIATANQGSEATYESGFVIDKFPISRPNLTFSTLTVSNMSPEDSSIYLCSAVGGLGANVLTFGAGSRLTVL.

The chain recombines TRBV7-7 with TRBJ2-3; TRBD1 matches 9 bases. J gave up 2 bases and V 6 bases, and 6 bases lay outside the gene matches. CDR3 length equals 15 residues. Germline lookup yields CDR1 SSHAT and CDR2 FNYEAQ (reference sequence). In DNA, the CDR3 is TGTGCCAGCAGGCGGGACAGGGCGGACACAGATACGCAGTATTTT. It specifies CASRRDRADTDTQYF.

The chain recombines TRBV11-2 with TRBJ2-7; 8 bases map to TRBD2. Trimming cost V 5 bases and J 5 bases; bases outside gene matches: 5. Germline V CDR1 and CDR2: SGHAT, FQNNGV. This CDR3 spans 13 amino acids. This CDR3 reads CASSLGTRDEQYF. Here the CDR3 DNA reads TGTGCCAGCAGCCTAGGGACTAGAGACGAGCAGTACTTC.

The rearrangement uses TRBV18 and TRBJ2-5; 9 nucleotides line up with TRBD2. V was pared by 0 bases and J by 1 base, with 6 bases of the junction left unmatched. The CDR3 loop spans 17 amino acids. Germline assignment: CDR1 KGHSH and CDR2 LQKENI. DNA for the CDR3: TGTGCCAGCTCACCACCGCGACTAGCGGTGATCCAAGAGACCCAGTACTTC. Amino acid sequence: CASSPPRLAVIQETQYF.

The chain has TRBV5-4 and TRBJ2-5, with D hard to call. CDR1 is SGHNT, CDR2 YYREEE, per germline (reference sequence). The CDR3 covers 15 residues. Trimming shortened V by 1 base and J by 3 bases, and 13 bases separated the two germline ends. The CDR3 DNA is TGTGCCAGCAGCTTGTCTAGTTCAAGGAAAGAGACCCAGTACTTC. This translates into CASSLSSSRKETQYF.

CDR3 in DNA: TGTGCCAGCAGTTTTTGGGGAGGCAGTAATGAAAAACTGTTTTTT. Amino acid sequence: CASSFWGGSNEKLFF. The chain employs TRBV27 and TRBJ1-4; D is ambiguous. The ends were cut back, 3 bases at V and 4 bases at J, with 12 bases in the middle. The CDR3 contains 15 residues. CDR1 and CDR2 (germline): MNHEY, SMNVEV (reference sequence).

This rearrangement joins TRBV2 to TRBJ2-2; D might be TRBD1 (6 bases). Trimming left V 6 bases short and J 5 bases short, with 16 bases between. The CDR3 has 15 amino acids. The germline V gene encodes CDR1 SNHLY and CDR2 FYNNEI. The CDR3 spells CASRAAQGRTGELFF. Here the CDR3 DNA reads TGTGCCAGCAGGGCGGCACAGGGAAGGACCGGGGAGCTGTTTTTT.

The sample holds a few counts of this clone. This CDR3 reads CSVVGQGNTEAFF. In DNA, the CDR3 is TGCAGCGTTGTGGGACAGGGGAACACTGAAGCTTTCTTT. The chain is built from TRBV29-1 and TRBJ1-1, with 9 bases aligning to TRBD1. V trimming: 4 bases; J trimming: 1 base; junction bases outside the gene matches: 1. This CDR3 is 13 amino acids long. Per the germline V gene, CDR1 is SQVTM and CDR2 is ANQGSEA. The variable domain in full, with the rest retrieved from reference TRBV29-1 and TRBJ1-1, is SAVISQKPSRDICQRGTSLTIQCQVDSQVTMMFWYRQQPGQSLTLIATANQGSEATYESGFVIDKFPISRPNLTFSTLTVSNMSPEDSSIYLCSVVGQGNTEAFFGQGTRLTVV.

V and J are TRBV9 and TRBJ2-5, with D uncertain. The CDR3 consists of 13 residues. Trimming removed 0 bases at V and 6 bases at J, with 9 bases between. Germline V gene sequence: CDR1 SGDLS, CDR2 YYNGEE. Here the CDR3 reads CASSVVPSQTQYF. The CDR3 bases are TGTGCCAGCAGCGTAGTACCGAGTCAGACCCAGTACTTC.

The chain combines TRBV30 with TRBJ1-4; D is uncertain. The CDR3 is 15 amino acids. V lost 4 bases and J lost 0, with 12 bases in between. The germline V gene has CDR1 GTSNPN and CDR2 SVGIG (reference sequence). CDR3 sequence reads: CAWNLGTTTNEKLFF. The CDR3 DNA is TGTGCCTGGAACCTAGGCACAACAACTAATGAAAAACTGTTTTTT.

This sequence joins TRBV5-1 and TRBJ2-7; D may be TRBD2 (6 bases). CDR3 length: 14 amino acids. Germline-derived CDR1 and CDR2 are SGHRS and YFSETQ. V was clipped by 0 bases and J by 7 bases, with 14 bases between them. The CDR3 loop is CASSLEPTRGEQYF. Written as DNA, the CDR3 is TGCGCCAGCAGCTTGGAGCCCACGCGGGGTGAGCAGTACTTC.

The J gene is TRBJ2-7, the V gene TRBV5-1, with 13 bases lining up with TRBD2. Unmatched junction bases numbered 11, after V lost 4 bases and J lost 4 bases. CDR1 is SGHRS and CDR2 is YFSETQ in the germline V gene. This CDR3 contains 17 residues. DNA of the CDR3: TGCGCCAGCAGCCCCGGACTAGCGGGGGCCCTAGAGTACGAGCAGTACTTC. It codes for CASSPGLAGALEYEQYF.

The chain has TRBV6-5 and TRBJ1-1; maybe TRBD1 (6 bases). V lost 2 bases and J 7 bases, leaving 11 bases between the germline ends. The CDR3 is made up of 13 amino acids. Germline V gene sequence: CDR1 MNHEY, CDR2 SVGAGI. CDR3 loop: CASSYQGWDEAFF. The CDR3 nucleotides read TGTGCCAGCAGTTACCAGGGGTGGGATGAAGCTTTCTTT.

The chain combines TRBV6-1 with TRBJ2-5; D not resolved. Per the germline V gene, CDR1 is MNHNS and CDR2 is SASEGT. CDR3 length: 14 residues. V lost 1 base to trimming and J lost 6 bases, with 12 bases between them. The CDR3 loop is CASSEDDWRQTQYF. CDR3 bases: TGTGCCAGCAGTGAAGACGACTGGCGGCAGACCCAGTACTTC.

The chain uses TRBV30 and TRBJ1-2; D is unresolved. The germline V and J ends were trimmed by 2 bases and 2 bases, with 9 bases remaining between them. The germline gives CDR1 GTSNPN, CDR2 SVGIG (reference sequence). This CDR3 region has 13 residues. CDR3: CAWSPGSNYGYTF. CDR3 in DNA: TGTGCCTGGAGTCCGGGGTCCAACTATGGCTACACCTTC. The complete variable domain, with remaining parts taken from reference TRBV30 and TRBJ1-2, reads SQTIHQWPATLVQPVGSPLSLECTVEGTSNPNLYWYRQAAGRGLQLLFYSVGIGQISSEVPQNLSASRPQDRQFILSSKKLLLSDSGFYLCAWSPGSNYGYTFGSGTRLTVV.

CDR3 residues: CASSRDREGANEQYF. CDR3 nucleotide sequence: TGTGCCAGCTCCCGGGACAGGGAAGGGGCGAACGAGCAGTACTTC. The gene calls are TRBV18 and TRBJ2-7; 9 bases fit TRBD1. The germline gives CDR1 KGHSH, CDR2 LQKENI. The length of the CDR3 is 15 residues. The J segment lost 5 bases and the V segment lost 6 bases, leaving 11 bases of the junction unmatched.

This clone came up once. V usage is TRBV7-8 and J usage is TRBJ1-1; TRBD1 aligns across 8 bases. The CDR3 sequence is 16 residues long. CDR1 is SGHVS, CDR2 FQNEAQ, per germline. V lost 5 bases and J lost 1; bases outside the gene matches: 9. CDR3 coding DNA: TGTGCCAGCAGCCCCCGACAGGGGAGGGGGAACACTGAAGCTTTCTTT. This gives the protein CASSPRQGRGNTEAFF.

This chain connects TRBV7-9 to TRBJ2-7, with unresolved D. The CDR3 is made up of 15 amino acids. Per germline, CDR1 SEHNR and CDR2 FQNEAQ (reference sequence). Between the trimmed V and J ends, which lost 0 bases and 0 bases, there was a span of 9 bases. CDR3 bases: TGTGCCAGCAGCTTAGCGGGCGAATACTCCTACGAGCAGTACTTC. It encodes CASSLAGEYSYEQYF.

This chain connects TRBV19 to TRBJ1-1, with D possibly TRBD1 on 5 matching bases. This CDR3 has 14 amino acids. CDR1 and CDR2 (germline): LNHDA, SQIVND (reference sequence). The ends were cut back, 5 bases at V and 7 bases at J, with 17 bases in the middle. CDR3 in DNA: TGTGCCAGTAGTGGACTGCCTTTGGGGGGTGAAGCTTTCTTT. It codes for CASSGLPLGGEAFF.

The J gene is TRBJ2-3, the V gene TRBV6-5; weak D call: TRBD1 (6 bases). The V gene lost 4 bases and the J gene lost 2 bases, with 16 bases spanning the gap. The CDR3 spans 16 residues. The germline V gene has CDR1 MNHEY and CDR2 SVGAGI. The CDR3 protein is CASSSLETGPTDTQYF. In nucleotides, the CDR3 is TGTGCCAGCAGTTCCCTCGAGACAGGCCCCACAGATACGCAGTATTTT.

The chain recombines TRBV6-6 with TRBJ1-1; TRBD1 agrees at 8 bases. The germline gives CDR1 MNHNY, CDR2 SVGAGI (reference sequence). Trimming removed 6 bases from V and 11 bases from J; junction bases left unmatched: 5. The length of the CDR3 is 11 residues. CDR3 bases: TGTGCCAGCAGGGAGACAGGGGCTGCTTTCTTT. It yields the protein CASRETGAAFF.

The CDR3 DNA sequence: TGCGCCAGCAGCCAAACCCCGGGAGCACCCACCTTAAACACTGAAGCTTTCTTT. It codes for CASSQTPGAPTLNTEAFF. V gene TRBV4-3 combines with J gene TRBJ1-1; D is unresolved. CDR1 is LGHNA, CDR2 YSLEER, per germline. The V end lost 2 bases, the J end lost 2 bases, and 21 bases lay between the germline ends. The CDR3 is 18 residues long.